Presented here are 15 T cell receptor beta chains from one specimen sequenced in a study of T cells in Graves' hyperthyroidism and ophthalmopathy. The investigators amplified TCR beta CDR3 regions from RNA transcripts. The TCR CDR3 was amplified in a first-round RT-PCR using the HTBI primer set. MiXCR was run by TCRdb on the multiplex PCR reads, yielding one entry per CDR3 protein. The sample consists of hundreds of thousands of distinct CDR3 sequences, around 46% of them appearing once. Sequenced sample: peripheral blood or thyroid tissue (not recorded which). The receptors were sampled from a woman under 30 with Graves' hyperthyroidism.

The chain employs TRBV11-3 and TRBJ1-2; weak D call: TRBD1 (6 bases). Germline V lookup: CDR1 SGHNT, CDR2 YENEEA. The CDR3 has 16 residues. V was cut by 1 base and J by 7 bases, with 19 bases left in between. The CDR3: CASSLVVTGGGLGYTF. The CDR3 DNA follows: TGTGCCAGCAGCTTAGTCGTTACGGGGGGGGGGCTTGGCTACACCTTC.

This clonotype was counted at least ten times. This chain uses TRBV7-2 with TRBJ2-5; a weak D match, TRBD2 (6 bases). Trimming left V 3 bases short and J 7 bases short, with 9 bases between. Looked up from germline, CDR1 is SGHTA and CDR2 is FQGNSA. The CDR3 spans 12 residues. The CDR3 sequence is CASSLAGGTQYF. The CDR3 DNA sequence: TGTGCCAGCAGCTTGGCCGGGGGGACCCAGTACTTC.

This clonotype has only one observation. J is TRBJ1-1 and V is TRBV10-3; TRBD1 matches at 7 bases. There are 18 residues in the CDR3. With V trimmed by 0 bases and J by 3 bases, 13 bases remained unmatched. Per the germline V gene, CDR1 is ENHRY and CDR2 is SYGVKD. CDR3: CAISESGGGGRGDTEAFF. The CDR3 nucleotides read TGTGCCATCAGTGAGTCTGGTGGAGGGGGCAGGGGAGACACTGAAGCTTTCTTT.

The J gene is TRBJ1-5, the V gene TRBV20-1; D is unresolved. Looked up from germline, CDR1 is DFQATT and CDR2 is SNEGSKA (reference sequence). Deletions cut 2 bases from V and 9 bases from J, with 17 bases between. The CDR3 sequence is 14 residues long. The CDR3 loop is CSARPGRGGRPQHF. CDR3 nucleotide sequence: TGCAGTGCTAGACCAGGCAGAGGTGGGCGGCCCCAGCATTTT.

The chain recombines TRBV2 with TRBJ2-5; D gene ambiguous. V dropped 5 bases and J dropped 5 bases, with 12 bases sitting between them. CDR3 size: 13 residues. The germline V gene encodes CDR1 SNHLY and CDR2 FYNNEI. Here the CDR3 DNA reads TGTGCCAGCAGTTACTCGGTATTTGAGACCCAGTACTTC. It codes for CASSYSVFETQYF.

DNA of the CDR3: TGCAGCGGGGGACAGACCGAGCTGGACGAGCAGTACTTC. Translating it yields CSGGQTELDEQYF. The chain joins TRBV29-1 to TRBJ2-7, with 7 bases fitting TRBD1. Germline V lookup: CDR1 SQVTM, CDR2 ANQGSEA. The CDR3 loop spans 13 amino acids. V shed 7 bases and J 5 bases; nucleotides not matched to a gene: 11.

This chain uses TRBV6-1 with TRBJ2-5; weak D call: TRBD1 (6 bases). CDR3 size: 15 residues. V was clipped by 0 bases and J by 1 base, with 9 bases between them. Germline lookup yields CDR1 MNHNS and CDR2 SASEGT. The CDR3 nucleotides read TGTGCCAGCAGTGAAGCCAGGGGACCCCAAGAGACCCAGTACTTC. It encodes CASSEARGPQETQYF.

V is TRBV2 and J is TRBJ1-2; tentatively, D is TRBD1 (6 bases). The CDR3 consists of 14 residues. The germline gives CDR1 SNHLY, CDR2 FYNNEI. V lost 5 bases to trimming and J lost 6 bases, with 16 bases between them. Here the CDR3 DNA reads TGTGCCAGCAGTTCCCCCGCGGGGGGCGATGGCTACACCTTC. Amino acids: CASSSPAGGDGYTF.

A few counts support this clonotype. The rearrangement uses TRBV20-1 and TRBJ1-4; a possible D gene is TRBD1 (5 bases). The CDR3 covers 15 residues. Trimming took off 3 bases at V and 4 bases at J, with 15 bases between the two ends. The germline CDR1 and CDR2 sequences are DFQATT and SNEGSKA (reference sequence). DNA of the CDR3: TGCAGTGCTAGTAACGGACATACACTTAATGAAAAACTGTTTTTT. Amino acids: CSASNGHTLNEKLFF.

To note about this clonotype: At one boundary the junction diverges from the germline segment, which might be a read error. The chain combines TRBV11-1 with TRBJ1-3; D is undetermined. The CDR3 sequence is 13 residues long. Germline-derived CDR1 and CDR2 are SGHAT and FQDESV (reference sequence). The CDR3 spells CATSLLMGNTIYF. The CDR3 nucleotides read TGTGCCACCAGCTTATTGATGGGAAACACCATATATTTT.

The chain is built from TRBV6-1 and TRBJ2-7, with 8 bases identical to TRBD1. The CDR3 runs 14 residues. V gave up 5 bases and J gave up 7 bases; unmatched junction bases: 10. Germline-derived CDR1 and CDR2 are MNHNS and SASEGT. CDR3 region: CASSPTGGKGEQYF. DNA of the CDR3: TGTGCCAGCAGTCCTACAGGGGGGAAAGGGGAGCAGTACTTC.

This chain joins TRBV2 and TRBJ1-5, with D possibly matching TRBD1 (5 bases). This CDR3 spans 16 amino acids. The germline gives CDR1 SNHLY, CDR2 FYNNEI. The V end lost 5 bases, the J end lost 2 bases, and 16 bases lay between the germline ends. CDR3 residues: CASSFVRGLGNQPQHF. The DNA of the CDR3 is TGTGCCAGCAGTTTTGTTCGGGGGTTGGGCAATCAGCCCCAGCATTTT.

This clonotype appeared many times. The V call is TRBV11-2, the J call TRBJ2-5; weak D call: TRBD1 (6 bases). This CDR3 is built from 13 residues. The V gene lost 5 bases and the J gene lost 4 bases, with 11 bases spanning the gap. Germline V gene sequence: CDR1 SGHAT, CDR2 FQNNGV. In DNA, the CDR3 is TGTGCCAGCAGCGGAACAGGGTTAGAGACCCAGTACTTC. The encoded protein is CASSGTGLETQYF.

The chain joins TRBV29-1 to TRBJ2-7; maybe TRBD2 (5 bases). The J call may be mistaken, given a closer DNA end match to TRBJ2-1. CDR1 is SQVTM, CDR2 ANQGSEA, per germline. CDR3 length equals 11 residues. The CDR3 here is CSGEGTNEQFF. CDR3 nucleotides: TGCAGCGGAGAGGGCACGAATGAGCAGTTCTTC.

This clonotype was seen a few times. The chain uses TRBV9 and TRBJ1-3, with 7 bases identical to TRBD1. The CDR3 is made up of 17 amino acids. V lost 0 bases to trimming and J lost 0 bases; unmatched junction nucleotides: 6. Germline CDR1 SGDLS, CDR2 YYNGEE. The CDR3 DNA reads as TGTGCCAGCAGCGTAGTTGGGACAGCCACCTCTGGAAACACCATATATTTT. Its protein product is CASSVVGTATSGNTIYF. Full variable domain (outside the CDR3, taken from reference TRBV9 and TRBJ1-3): DSGVTQTPKHLITATGQRVTLRCSPRSGDLSVYWYQQSLDQGLQFLIQYYNGEERAKGNILERFSAQQFPDLHSELNLSSLELGDSALYFCASSVVGTATSGNTIYFGEGSWLTVV.